A selection of T cell receptor beta chains follows, all from one sample in a study of CD4+ T cells in melanoma. TCRdb's table, derived via immunoSEQ multiplex PCR, lists solely in-frame clones and lacks some. The table lists over 10,000 clones, over 60% of them singletons. Sequences were obtained from cells from a culture (not recorded whether cultured in vitro). These receptors came from a human donor with melanoma. Both conserved end residues are part of each CDR3. Fields, in order: J gene, D gene, clone size, V gene, CDR3 protein, CDR3 DNA. D genes are given only for firm matches. Part of the rows lack a size; the others show once, few, many or a class for expanded clones.

j_call: TRBJ2-3
d_call: .
clone_size: .
v_call: TRBV5-4
cdr3_aa: CASSSWADTQYF
cdr3_nt: TGTGCCAGCAGCTCCTGGGCAGATACGCAGTATTTT

j_call: TRBJ1-3
d_call: .
clone_size: .
v_call: TRBV5-3
cdr3_aa: CARSSQTDRYISGNTIYF
cdr3_nt: TGTGCCAGAAGCTCCCAGACAGATAGGTACATCTCTGGAAACACCATATATTTT

j_call: TRBJ2-2
d_call: .
clone_size: .
v_call: TRBV6-5
cdr3_aa: CASSYKNREVGELFF
cdr3_nt: TGTGCCAGCAGTTACAAGAACAGGGAAGTCGGGGAGCTGTTTTTT

j_call: TRBJ1-1
d_call: .
clone_size: .
v_call: TRBV7-3
cdr3_aa: CASRNLGGTWDTEAFF
cdr3_nt: TGTGCCAGCAGGAACCTTGGTGGTACGTGGGACACTGAAGCTTTCTTT

j_call: TRBJ2-2
d_call: TRBD1
clone_size: .
v_call: TRBV29-1
cdr3_aa: CSVGKTGDTGELFF
cdr3_nt: TGCAGCGTTGGAAAAACAGGGGACACCGGGGAGCTGTTTTTT

j_call: TRBJ2-1
d_call: .
clone_size: .
v_call: TRBV18
cdr3_aa: CASSPLGGGGYNEQFF
cdr3_nt: TGTGCCAGCTCACCACTCGGGGGTGGTGGCTACAATGAGCAGTTCTTC

j_call: TRBJ1-2
d_call: TRBD1
clone_size: .
v_call: TRBV30
cdr3_aa: CAWSPVPGGAGGYTF
cdr3_nt: TGTGCCTGGAGTCCCGTGCCAGGGGGCGCAGGAGGCTACACCTTC

j_call: TRBJ1-5
d_call: .
clone_size: .
v_call: TRBV4-1
cdr3_aa: CASSQDQFNQPQHF
cdr3_nt: TGCGCCAGCAGCCAAGACCAGTTCAATCAGCCCCAGCATTTT

j_call: TRBJ2-5
d_call: .
clone_size: .
v_call: TRBV25-1
cdr3_aa: CASSDTGIFQETQYF
cdr3_nt: TGTGCCAGCAGTGACACAGGGATTTTCCAAGAGACCCAGTACTTC

j_call: TRBJ2-3
d_call: TRBD2
clone_size: .
v_call: TRBV7-6
cdr3_aa: CASSLSRGVGSGTQYF
cdr3_nt: TGTGCCAGCAGCCTATCGCGGGGGGTAGGTTCTGGTACGCAGTATTTT

j_call: TRBJ2-7
d_call: TRBD1
clone_size: .
v_call: TRBV5-1
cdr3_aa: CASSRGGQGTSYEQYF
cdr3_nt: TGCGCCAGCAGCAGGGGGGGACAGGGGACTTCCTACGAGCAGTATTTC

j_call: TRBJ2-2
d_call: .
clone_size: .
v_call: TRBV7-2
cdr3_aa: CASTFSVGGGELFF
cdr3_nt: TGTGCCAGCACCTTTTCTGTGGGGGGAGGGGAGCTGTTTTTT

j_call: TRBJ2-1
d_call: TRBD2
clone_size: .
v_call: TRBV5-1
cdr3_aa: CASSLTSMGTNEQFF
cdr3_nt: TGCGCCAGCAGCCTGACTAGCATGGGAACCAATGAGCAGTTCTTC

j_call: TRBJ2-3
d_call: TRBD2
clone_size: .
v_call: TRBV18
cdr3_aa: CASSPSGGTDTQYF
cdr3_nt: TGTGCCAGCTCACCGAGCGGGGGCACAGATACGCAGTATTTT

j_call: TRBJ1-5
d_call: TRBD1
clone_size: .
v_call: TRBV7-9
cdr3_aa: CASSSGTGGSNQPQHF
cdr3_nt: TGTGCCAGCAGCTCCGGGACAGGGGGAAGCAATCAGCCCCAGCATTTT

j_call: TRBJ1-2
d_call: .
clone_size: .
v_call: TRBV6-1
cdr3_aa: CASRLVGGNGYTF
cdr3_nt: TGTGCCAGTCGCCTTGTAGGGGGGAACGGCTACACCTTC

j_call: TRBJ1-1
d_call: .
clone_size: .
v_call: TRBV30
cdr3_aa: CAWSRLSMNTEAFF
cdr3_nt: TGTGCCTGGAGCCGACTTAGCATGAACACTGAAGCTTTCTTT

j_call: TRBJ1-3
d_call: TRBD1
clone_size: .
v_call: TRBV11-2
cdr3_aa: CASSSFGQVPGNTIYF
cdr3_nt: TGTGCCAGCAGCTCCTTCGGACAGGTTCCCGGAAACACCATATATTTT

j_call: TRBJ1-5
d_call: .
clone_size: .
v_call: TRBV6-5
cdr3_aa: CASSYVWGGQPQHF
cdr3_nt: TGTGCCAGCAGTTACGTCTGGGGAGGTCAGCCCCAGCATTTT

j_call: TRBJ1-3
d_call: .
clone_size: .
v_call: TRBV14
cdr3_aa: CASSQDQLGGNTIYF
cdr3_nt: TGTGCCAGCAGCCAAGACCAGTTAGGTGGAAACACCATATATTTT

j_call: TRBJ1-2
d_call: TRBD1
clone_size: few
v_call: TRBV2
cdr3_aa: CASSEGGGTGTAYGYTF
cdr3_nt: TGTGCCAGCAGTGAAGGGGGTGGGACAGGGACGGCCTATGGCTACACCTTC

j_call: TRBJ2-3
d_call: .
clone_size: .
v_call: TRBV7-2
cdr3_aa: CASSQRASSDTQYF
cdr3_nt: TGTGCCAGCAGCCAACGGGCAAGTTCGGATACGCAGTATTTT